One and the same sample provided the 21 T cell receptor beta chains below, sequenced in a study of blood T cell repertoires in COVID-19 (dated by TCRdb to the early 2020s). Library method: the immunoSEQ multiplex PCR assay. TCRdb stores this immuneACCESS table with in-frame sequences only. Part of the clones is absent; in the studies checked, under half of the shortfall reflects unresolved V genes, and no reason is known for the rest. This sample is represented by 150,000 to 170,000 clones; approximately 86% of them were singletons. The ten largest clonotypes hold roughly 0.6% of the sample. The sample consisted of peripheral blood. Receptors were obtained from a man aged 60-69 years with COVID-19, enrolled during active disease.

The chain links TRBV15 to TRBJ1-5; D gene uncertain. CDR1 is LNHNV and CDR2 is YYDKDF in the germline V gene (reference sequence). The CDR3 is 16 residues long. The V gene lost 0 bases and the J gene lost 3 bases, with 12 bases spanning the gap. The CDR3 loop reads CATSRDDRTSNQPQHF. In DNA form, the CDR3 reads TGTGCCACCAGCAGAGATGATAGAACTTCCAATCAGCCCCAGCATTTT.

The chain combines TRBV3-1 (or the pseudogene TRBV3-2) with TRBJ1-1; 9 nucleotides agree with TRBD1. Germline V gene data show CDR1 as LGHDT and CDR2 as YNNKEL (reference sequence). The ends lost 3 bases at V and 1 base at J; junction bases unmatched: 9. This CDR3 spans 17 amino acids. The chain's CDR3 is CASSQRDRAGGNTEAFF. The CDR3 nucleotides are TGTGCCAGCAGCCAGAGGGACAGGGCAGGTGGGAACACTGAAGCTTTCTTT.

This clone has just one count. The chain couples TRBV18 to TRBJ1-1; D is ambiguous. CDR1 and CDR2 (germline): KGHSH, LQKENI. Trimming took 3 bases from V and 10 from J, leaving 18 bases between them. The CDR3 extends over 14 amino acids. DNA of the CDR3: TGTGCCAGCTCACCTTCAAGTAGTACCGTCGGAGCTTTCTTT. Residues: CASSPSSSTVGAFF.

Turning to this clone: Other DNA variants within this sample encode the same CDR3. V is TRBV10-3 and J is TRBJ1-2; a possible D gene is TRBD1 (5 bases). From germline, CDR1 is ENHRY and CDR2 SYGVKD. This CDR3 contains 12 residues. V was trimmed by 0 bases and J by 6 bases, leaving 5 bases between them. CDR3 amino acids: CAISESGDGYTF. As DNA, the CDR3 is TGTGCCATCAGTGAGTCAGGGGATGGCTACACCTTC.

V gene TRBV15 combines with J gene TRBJ2-5; D gene uncertain. Germline CDR1 and CDR2: LNHNV and YYDKDF (reference sequence). Deletions cut 3 bases from V and 2 bases from J, with 10 bases between. The CDR3 consists of 14 residues. The CDR3 spells CATSSTTYQETQYF. CDR3 DNA sequence: TGTGCCACCAGCAGTACGACTTATCAAGAGACCCAGTACTTC.

CDR3 amino acids: CASSSKGQTLPETQYF. DNA of the CDR3: TGCGCCAGCAGCTCAAAGGGGCAGACCCTACCGGAGACCCAGTACTTC. The V and J genes are TRBV5-1 and TRBJ2-5; a weak D match, TRBD1 (5 bases). V lost 3 bases, J lost 5 bases, and 20 bases lay in between. CDR3 length: 16 amino acids. Germline values: CDR1 SGHRS, CDR2 YFSETQ.

In this sample, this clone turned up a few times. V and J are TRBV7-9 and TRBJ1-5; maybe TRBD1 (6 bases). Germline V lookup: CDR1 SEHNR, CDR2 FQNEAQ (reference sequence). The CDR3 loop spans 14 amino acids. Trimming took off 5 bases at V and 1 base at J, with 9 bases between the two ends. The CDR3 DNA is TGTGCCAGCAGCCTAACAGGGAGCAATCAGCCCCAGCATTTT. It translates to CASSLTGSNQPQHF.

The chain combines TRBV2 with TRBJ1-5; 9 nucleotides align to TRBD1. Germline V lookup: CDR1 SNHLY, CDR2 FYNNEI. V trimming: 6 bases; J trimming: 6 bases; junction bases outside the gene matches: 6. This CDR3 is built from 14 residues. CDR3 sequence (DNA): TGTGCCAGCAGCCTCACAGGGGGCACTCAGCCCCAGCATTTT. Translation gives CASSLTGGTQPQHF.

This clone came up once. The chain links TRBV28 to TRBJ1-2; tentatively, D is TRBD1 (6 bases). The germline V gene encodes CDR1 MDHEN and CDR2 SYDVKM. This CDR3 contains 12 residues. The V end was cut by 8 bases, the J end by 4 bases, with 11 bases between. CDR3 amino acids: CASGRTAYGYTF. CDR3 bases: TGTGCCAGCGGCAGGACAGCCTATGGCTACACCTTC.

J is TRBJ1-5 and V is TRBV27; 9 bases are shared with TRBD1. The germline V gene encodes CDR1 MNHEY and CDR2 SMNVEV (reference sequence). The V and J ends lost 3 bases and 5 bases, in that order; junction bases with no gene match: 5. The CDR3 loop spans 15 amino acids. The CDR3 region is CASSLGQGTYQPQHF. The DNA of the CDR3 is TGTGCCAGCAGTTTGGGACAGGGAACGTATCAGCCCCAGCATTTT.

The V gene is TRBV6-2 or TRBV6-3, the J gene TRBJ1-1; weak D call: TRBD1 (6 bases). Trimming removed 0 bases at V and 8 bases at J, with 19 bases between. The CDR3 length is 16 residues. From germline, CDR1 is MNHEY and CDR2 SVGEGT. CDR3 in amino acids: CASSYSRQGQNLEAFF. The DNA of the CDR3 is TGTGCCAGCAGTTACTCGCGGCAGGGGCAAAACCTAGAAGCTTTCTTT.

This CDR3 is CASSSLRDRGQAGELFF. The DNA of the CDR3 is TGTGCCAGCAGCTCTCTCCGGGACAGGGGGCAAGCCGGGGAGCTGTTTTTT. The chain couples TRBV5-4 to TRBJ2-2; 12 bases agree with TRBD1. In germline, CDR1 is SGHNT, CDR2 YYREEE (reference sequence). The CDR3 contains 17 residues. With 3 bases clipped from V and 6 bases from J, the junction kept 9 bases outside the gene matches.

The chain uses TRBV25-1 and TRBJ1-6; D not certain. This CDR3 region has 14 residues. CDR1 is MGHDK and CDR2 is SYGVNS in the germline V gene. With 6 bases removed from V and 5 bases from J, the gap between germline ends came to 11 bases. CDR3 sequence: CASRGPYDNSPLHF. For the CDR3, the DNA is TGTGCCAGCAGGGGCCCCTACGATAATTCACCCCTCCACTTT.

In its sample, this clone was seen once. V is TRBV19 and J is TRBJ1-2; D may be TRBD1 (6 bases). The germline gives CDR1 LNHDA, CDR2 SQIVND (reference sequence). The CDR3 contains 17 residues. Trimming pared 3 bases from V and 4 bases from J, leaving 21 bases between. Here the CDR3 DNA reads TGTGCCAGTAGTATTGGAGGCCTAGGTGGGGGCTCCTATGGCTACACCTTC. Residues: CASSIGGLGGGSYGYTF.

V usage is TRBV5-4 and J usage is TRBJ2-3; TRBD1 matches 8 bases. This CDR3 has 13 residues. CDR1 SGHNT and CDR2 YYREEE come from the germline V gene (reference sequence). V was clipped by 7 bases and J by 6 bases; unmatched bases: 7. CDR3 coding DNA: TGTGCCAGCGGACAGGGCCCCAGGGATACGCAGTATTTT. It is translated as CASGQGPRDTQYF.

The rearrangement uses TRBV6-5 and TRBJ1-5; D is possibly TRBD1 (6 bases). V lost 7 bases and J 4 bases, leaving 11 bases between the germline ends. The CDR3 loop spans 13 amino acids. Per germline, CDR1 MNHEY and CDR2 SVGAGI. CDR3 in DNA: TGTGCCAGCAAAAGGACAGAAAATCAGCCCCAGCATTTT. Amino acid sequence: CASKRTENQPQHF.

The chain employs TRBV3-1 (or the pseudogene TRBV3-2) and TRBJ1-4; D gene ambiguous. This CDR3 is 14 amino acids long. V shed 0 bases and J shed 7 bases, with 9 bases lying between them. Per germline, CDR1 LGHDT and CDR2 YNNKEL (reference sequence). For the CDR3, the DNA is TGTGCCAGCAGCCAAGACACCACCAGTGAAAAACTGTTTTTT. Translation: CASSQDTTSEKLFF.

A few counts support this clone. V is TRBV9 and J is TRBJ2-1; TRBD1 aligns across 7 bases. This CDR3 is 14 amino acids long. V lost 1 base, J lost 9 bases, and 7 bases stayed unmatched. Germline CDR1 and CDR2: SGDLS and YYNGEE. In nucleotides, the CDR3 is TGTGCCAGCAGCGTACAAGGGGGCGGTTTTGAGCAGTTCTTC. Translation gives CASSVQGGGFEQFF.

This chain connects TRBV30 to TRBJ2-7; D perhaps matches TRBD1 (5 bases). CDR3 size: 14 residues. The V gene lost 3 bases and the J gene lost 5 bases, with 17 bases spanning the gap. The germline CDR1 and CDR2 sequences are GTSNPN and SVGIG (reference sequence). This chain's CDR3 is CAWSADSDVNEQYF. The CDR3 DNA sequence: TGTGCCTGGAGCGCAGACAGCGACGTCAACGAGCAGTACTTC.

This clone was seen more than once but under ten times. The J gene is TRBJ2-3, the V gene TRBV19; perhaps TRBD2 as D (6 bases). The CDR3 has 16 amino acids. V gave up 6 bases and J gave up 4 bases, with 20 bases separating them. Germline loops: CDR1 LNHDA, CDR2 SQIVND (reference sequence). The CDR3 DNA is TGTGCCAGTAGGCTCCAGAGCGGGTCGCCCCCAGATACGCAGTATTTT. This gives the protein CASRLQSGSPPDTQYF.

This chain links TRBV6-5 with TRBJ1-2, with 8 bases identical to TRBD1. In germline, CDR1 is MNHEY, CDR2 SVGAGI. CDR3 length equals 14 residues. The J segment lost 4 bases and the V segment lost 7 bases, leaving 8 bases of the junction unmatched. This chain's CDR3 is CASKDRAGLYGYTF. The CDR3 DNA is TGTGCCAGCAAGGACAGGGCGGGTCTCTATGGCTACACCTTC.